A single sample gave rise to the 5 T cell receptor beta chains below, sequenced in a study of cytomegalovirus exposure and HLA in healthy donors. PCR was performed using 60 Vbeta and 13 Jbeta primers. The assay was immunoSEQ multiplex PCR, and TCRdb's table has in-frame clones only and misses some. In the table there are roughly 150,000 clones, roughly 73% of which are singletons. Sequenced input: PBMCs. These receptor sequences come from a woman younger than 35 in good health and CMV-seronegative.

The chain joins TRBV9 to TRBJ1-1; D possibly corresponds to TRBD1 (5 bases). The CDR3 is 16 amino acids. CDR1 and CDR2 from the germline V gene are SGDLS and YYNGEE. Trimming removed 2 bases at V and 5 bases at J, with 19 bases between. The CDR3 DNA is TGTGCCAGCAGCGTCCTGGGTTTGGGCCAGGGAACTGAAGCTTTCTTT. This sequence encodes CASSVLGLGQGTEAFF.

V and J are TRBV6-6 and TRBJ2-2; TRBD2 might be the D (6 bases). The V and J ends lost 8 bases and 4 bases respectively, with 14 bases between them. The CDR3 sequence is 14 residues long. Germline lookup yields CDR1 MNHNY and CDR2 SVGAGI (reference sequence). The CDR3 sequence is CASGPSAGTGELFF. CDR3 DNA: TGTGCCAGCGGACCATCAGCGGGCACCGGGGAGCTGTTTTTT.

The J gene is TRBJ2-2, the V gene TRBV19, with 7 bases identical to TRBD2. Germline V CDR1 and CDR2: LNHDA, SQIVND (reference sequence). This CDR3 is built from 15 residues. The V segment lost 4 bases and the J segment 7 bases; nucleotides outside the gene matches: 9. CDR3: CASSKGEGLSGELFF. CDR3 sequence (DNA): TGTGCCAGTAGTAAAGGGGAGGGCCTTAGCGGGGAGCTGTTTTTT.

The rearrangement joins TRBV7-2 to TRBJ2-1; 7 nucleotides line up with TRBD2. Germline CDR1 reads SGHTA; CDR2 reads FQGNSA. With 4 bases clipped from V and 8 bases from J, the junction kept 14 bases outside the gene matches. The CDR3 spans 16 residues. The CDR3 is CASSSPGDYRQDEQFF. As DNA, the CDR3 is TGTGCCAGCAGCTCACCGGGGGACTACAGACAAGATGAGCAGTTCTTC.

This clone was observed a few times. The chain carries TRBV5-1 and TRBJ2-1; D is unclear. Trimming cost V 0 bases and J 3 bases, with 10 bases left between them. The CDR3 extends over 15 amino acids. CDR1 is SGHRS and CDR2 is YFSETQ in the germline V gene. The DNA of the CDR3 is TGCGCCAGCAGCTTGGAGTCAGTGAACTACAATGAGCAGTTCTTC. This sequence encodes CASSLESVNYNEQFF.